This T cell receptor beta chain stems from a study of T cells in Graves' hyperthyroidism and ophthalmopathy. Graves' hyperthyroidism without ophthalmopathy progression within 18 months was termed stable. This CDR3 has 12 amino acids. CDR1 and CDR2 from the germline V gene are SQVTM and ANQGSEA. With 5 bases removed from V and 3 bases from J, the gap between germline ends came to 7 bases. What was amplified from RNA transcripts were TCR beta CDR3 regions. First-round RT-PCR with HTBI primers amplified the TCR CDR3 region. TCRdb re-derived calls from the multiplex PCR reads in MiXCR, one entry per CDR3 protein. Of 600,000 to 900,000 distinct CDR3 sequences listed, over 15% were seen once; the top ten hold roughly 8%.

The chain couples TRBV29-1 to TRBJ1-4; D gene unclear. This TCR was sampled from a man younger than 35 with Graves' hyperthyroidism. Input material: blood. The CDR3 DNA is TGCAGCGTTCAGCGGCCTAATGAAAAACTGTTTTTT. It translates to CSVQRPNEKLFF.